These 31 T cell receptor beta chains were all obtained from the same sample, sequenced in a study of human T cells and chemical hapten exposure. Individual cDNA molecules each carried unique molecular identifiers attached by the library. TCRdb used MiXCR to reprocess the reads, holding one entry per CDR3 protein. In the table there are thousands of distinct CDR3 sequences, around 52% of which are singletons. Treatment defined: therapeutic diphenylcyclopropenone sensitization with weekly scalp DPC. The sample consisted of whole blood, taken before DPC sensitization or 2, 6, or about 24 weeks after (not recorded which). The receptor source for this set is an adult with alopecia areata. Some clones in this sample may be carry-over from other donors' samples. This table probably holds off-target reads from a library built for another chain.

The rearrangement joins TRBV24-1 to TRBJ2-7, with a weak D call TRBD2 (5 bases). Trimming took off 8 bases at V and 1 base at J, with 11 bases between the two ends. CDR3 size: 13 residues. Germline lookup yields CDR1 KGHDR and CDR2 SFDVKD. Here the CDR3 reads CATIGVESYEQYF. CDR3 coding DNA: TGTGCCACCATCGGGGTCGAGTCCTACGAGCAGTACTTC.

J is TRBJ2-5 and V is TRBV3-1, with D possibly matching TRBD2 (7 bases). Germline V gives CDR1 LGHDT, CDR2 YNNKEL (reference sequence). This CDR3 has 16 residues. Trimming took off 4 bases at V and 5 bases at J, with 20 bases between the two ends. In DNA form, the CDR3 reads TGTGCCAGCAGCCTCCGCTCCGGGGGGCCGGGGGAGACCCAGTACTTC. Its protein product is CASSLRSGGPGETQYF.

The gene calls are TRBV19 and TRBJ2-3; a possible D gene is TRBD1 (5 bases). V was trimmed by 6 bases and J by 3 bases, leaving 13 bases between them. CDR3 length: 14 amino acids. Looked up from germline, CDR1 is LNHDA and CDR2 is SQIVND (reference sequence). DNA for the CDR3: TGTGCCAGTAGCATAAGACAGCGTACAGATACGCAGTATTTT. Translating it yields CASSIRQRTDTQYF.

CDR3 residues: CASSLGIQETQYF. The CDR3 bases are TGTGCCAGCAGCCTAGGCATCCAAGAGACCCAGTACTTC. This chain joins TRBV5-4 and TRBJ2-5; D gene ambiguous. The CDR3 is made up of 13 amino acids. Trimming left V 4 bases short and J 1 base short, with 8 bases between. CDR1 is SGHNT, CDR2 YYREEE, per germline (reference sequence).

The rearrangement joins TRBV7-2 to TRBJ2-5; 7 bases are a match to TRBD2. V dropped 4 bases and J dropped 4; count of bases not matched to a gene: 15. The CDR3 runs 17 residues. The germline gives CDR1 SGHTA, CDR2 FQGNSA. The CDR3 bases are TGTGCCAGCAGCTCCCCCCGGAGCGGGGACGAGTTAGAGACCCAGTACTTC. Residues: CASSSPRSGDELETQYF.

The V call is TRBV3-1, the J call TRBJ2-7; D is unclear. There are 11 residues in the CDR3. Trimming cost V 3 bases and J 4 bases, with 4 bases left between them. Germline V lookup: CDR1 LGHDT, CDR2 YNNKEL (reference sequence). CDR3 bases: TGTGCCAGCAGCCAGAGGTACGAGCAGTACTTC. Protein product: CASSQRYEQYF.

The CDR3 is CASSWEGQGGAFF. For the CDR3, the DNA is TGTGCCAGCAGTTGGGAGGGACAGGGGGGAGCTTTCTTT. The chain links TRBV12-3 or TRBV12-4 to TRBJ1-1; TRBD1 matches 11 bases. The CDR3 is 13 amino acids. The V segment lost 4 bases and the J segment 10 bases; nucleotides outside the gene matches: 5.

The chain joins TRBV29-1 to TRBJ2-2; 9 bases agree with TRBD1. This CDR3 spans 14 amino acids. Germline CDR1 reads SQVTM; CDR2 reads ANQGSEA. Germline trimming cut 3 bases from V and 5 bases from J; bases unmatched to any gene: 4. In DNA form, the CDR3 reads TGCAGCGTTGATGGGACAGGGCGGACCGGGGAGCTGTTTTTT. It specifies CSVDGTGRTGELFF.

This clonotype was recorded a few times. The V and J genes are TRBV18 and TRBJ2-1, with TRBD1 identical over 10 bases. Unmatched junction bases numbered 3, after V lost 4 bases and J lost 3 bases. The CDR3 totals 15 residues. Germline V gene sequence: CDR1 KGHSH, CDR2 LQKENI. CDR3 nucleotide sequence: TGTGCCAGCTCACTGGGGACAGGGGACTACAATGAGCAGTTCTTC. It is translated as CASSLGTGDYNEQFF.

The CDR3 nucleotides read TGTGCCAGCTCACCGGTCGACCAACAGGGAGTGAAGACCCAGTACTTC. It translates to CASSPVDQQGVKTQYF. The chain recombines TRBV18 with TRBJ2-5; possibly TRBD1 for D (6 bases). Looked up from germline, CDR1 is KGHSH and CDR2 is LQKENI. The length of the CDR3 is 16 residues. V was pared by 3 bases and J by 6 bases, with 20 bases between.

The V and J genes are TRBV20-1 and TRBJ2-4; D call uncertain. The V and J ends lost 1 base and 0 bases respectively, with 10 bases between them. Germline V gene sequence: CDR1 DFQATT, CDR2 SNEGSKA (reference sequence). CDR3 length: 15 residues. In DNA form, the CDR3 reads TGCAGTGCTAGAGTTCCCATAGTAGCCAAAAACATTCAGTACTTC. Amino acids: CSARVPIVAKNIQYF.

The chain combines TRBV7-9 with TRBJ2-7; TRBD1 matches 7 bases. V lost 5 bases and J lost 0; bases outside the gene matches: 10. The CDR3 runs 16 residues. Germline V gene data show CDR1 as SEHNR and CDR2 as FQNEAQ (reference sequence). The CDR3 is CASSRETGVYSYEQYF. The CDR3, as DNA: TGTGCCAGCAGCCGAGAAACAGGGGTCTACTCCTACGAGCAGTACTTC.

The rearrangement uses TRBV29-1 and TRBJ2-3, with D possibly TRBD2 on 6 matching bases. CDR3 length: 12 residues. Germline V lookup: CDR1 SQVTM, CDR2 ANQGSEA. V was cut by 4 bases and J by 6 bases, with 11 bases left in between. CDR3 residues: CSVGRGEDTQYF. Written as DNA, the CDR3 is TGCAGCGTTGGGAGGGGTGAGGATACGCAGTATTTT.

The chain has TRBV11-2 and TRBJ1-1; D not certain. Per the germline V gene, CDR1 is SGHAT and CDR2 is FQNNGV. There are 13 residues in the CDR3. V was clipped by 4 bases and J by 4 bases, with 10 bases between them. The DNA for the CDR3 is TGTGCCAGCAGCTCTAGAGGTGGCACTGAAGCTTTCTTT. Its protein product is CASSSRGGTEAFF.

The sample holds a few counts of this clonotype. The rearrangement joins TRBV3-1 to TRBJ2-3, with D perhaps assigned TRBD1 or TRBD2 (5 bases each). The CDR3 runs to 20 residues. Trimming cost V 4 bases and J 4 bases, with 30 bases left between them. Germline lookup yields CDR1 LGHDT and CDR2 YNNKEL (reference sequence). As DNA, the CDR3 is TGTGCCAGCAGCCTAAGTACCTTGAGGGTAGGGGCCCGCCCTTCAGATACGCAGTATTTT. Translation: CASSLSTLRVGARPSDTQYF.

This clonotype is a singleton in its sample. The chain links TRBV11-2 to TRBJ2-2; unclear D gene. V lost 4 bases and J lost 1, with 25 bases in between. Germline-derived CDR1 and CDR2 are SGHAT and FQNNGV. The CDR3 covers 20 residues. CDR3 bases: TGTGCCAGCAGCTCCATCTACAGAATCCAAACCCCCCTGAACACCGGGGAGCTGTTTTTT. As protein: CASSSIYRIQTPLNTGELFF.

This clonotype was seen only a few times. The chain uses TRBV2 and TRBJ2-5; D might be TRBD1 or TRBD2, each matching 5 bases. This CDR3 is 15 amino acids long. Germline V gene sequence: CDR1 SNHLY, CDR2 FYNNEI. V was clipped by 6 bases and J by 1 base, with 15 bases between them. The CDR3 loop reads CASSTGTSRQETQYF. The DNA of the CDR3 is TGTGCCAGCAGCACCGGGACGTCCCGCCAAGAGACCCAGTACTTC.

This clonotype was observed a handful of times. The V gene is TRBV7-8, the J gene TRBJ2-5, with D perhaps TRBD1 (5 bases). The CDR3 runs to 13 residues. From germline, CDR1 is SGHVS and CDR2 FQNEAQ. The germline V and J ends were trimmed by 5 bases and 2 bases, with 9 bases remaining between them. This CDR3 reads CASSLTDQETQYF. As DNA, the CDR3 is TGTGCCAGCAGCCTGACAGATCAAGAGACCCAGTACTTC. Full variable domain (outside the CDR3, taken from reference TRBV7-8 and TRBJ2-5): GAGVSQSPRYKVAKRGQDVALRCDPISGHVSLFWYQQALGQGPEFLTYFQNEAQLDKSGLPSDRFFAERPEGSVSTLKIQRTQQEDSAVYLCASSLTDQETQYFGPGTRLLVL.

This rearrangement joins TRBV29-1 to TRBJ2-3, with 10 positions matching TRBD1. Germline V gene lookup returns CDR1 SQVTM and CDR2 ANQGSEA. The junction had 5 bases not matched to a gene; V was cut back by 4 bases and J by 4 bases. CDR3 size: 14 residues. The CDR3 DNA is TGCAGCGTTGGCGGGACAGGGGTTTCAGATACGCAGTATTTT. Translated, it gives CSVGGTGVSDTQYF.

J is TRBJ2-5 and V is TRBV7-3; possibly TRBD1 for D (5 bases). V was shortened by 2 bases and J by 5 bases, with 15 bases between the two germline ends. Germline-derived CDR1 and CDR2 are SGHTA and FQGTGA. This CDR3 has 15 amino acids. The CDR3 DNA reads TGTGCCAGCAGCTTATATACAGGATTTGGGGAGACCCAGTACTTC. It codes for CASSLYTGFGETQYF.

CDR3 sequence reads: CASSLEFVRTGELFF. CDR3 sequence (DNA): TGTGCCAGCAGCTTAGAATTTGTTCGGACCGGGGAGCTGTTTTTT. The gene calls are TRBV7-6 and TRBJ2-2; the D is unclear. This CDR3 contains 15 residues. The ends were cut back, 1 base at V and 5 bases at J, with 11 bases in the middle. In germline, CDR1 is SGHVS, CDR2 FNYEAQ.

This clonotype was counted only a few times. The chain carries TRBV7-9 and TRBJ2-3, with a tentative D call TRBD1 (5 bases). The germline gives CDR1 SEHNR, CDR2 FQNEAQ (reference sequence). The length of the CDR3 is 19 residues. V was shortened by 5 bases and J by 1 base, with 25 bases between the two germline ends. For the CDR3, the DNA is TGTGCCAGCAGCCTCAGTTTACGAGTGCAGGGTCTTCGCACAGATACGCAGTATTTT. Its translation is CASSLSLRVQGLRTDTQYF. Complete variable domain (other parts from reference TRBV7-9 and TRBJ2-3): DTGVSQNPRHKITKRGQNVTFRCDPISEHNRLYWYRQTLGQGPEFLTYFQNEAQLEKSRLLSDRFSAERPKGSFSTLEIQRTEQGDSAMYLCASSLSLRVQGLRTDTQYFGPGTRLTVL.

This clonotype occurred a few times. CDR3 sequence: CASSYRTIQETQYF. Here the CDR3 DNA reads TGTGCCAGCAGCTACCGGACAATCCAAGAGACCCAGTACTTC. The genes are TRBV5-4 and TRBJ2-5; TRBD1 is a possible D gene (5 bases). The germline V gene has CDR1 SGHNT and CDR2 YYREEE (reference sequence). This CDR3 has 14 amino acids. Trimming removed 3 bases from V and 1 base from J, with 10 bases in between.

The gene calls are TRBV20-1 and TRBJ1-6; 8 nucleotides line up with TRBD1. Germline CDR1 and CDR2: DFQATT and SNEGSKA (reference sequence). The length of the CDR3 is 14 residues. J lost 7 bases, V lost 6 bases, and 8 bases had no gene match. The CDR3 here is CSAPRQGANSPLHF. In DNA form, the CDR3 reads TGCAGTGCACCCAGGCAGGGGGCCAATTCACCCCTCCACTTT.

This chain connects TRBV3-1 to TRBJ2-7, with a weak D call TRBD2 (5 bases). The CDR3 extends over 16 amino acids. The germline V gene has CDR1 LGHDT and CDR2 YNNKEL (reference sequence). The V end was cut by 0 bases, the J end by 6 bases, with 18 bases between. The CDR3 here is CASSQDLVGLRGEQYF. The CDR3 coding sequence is TGTGCCAGCAGCCAAGACTTAGTTGGACTCCGGGGCGAGCAGTACTTC.

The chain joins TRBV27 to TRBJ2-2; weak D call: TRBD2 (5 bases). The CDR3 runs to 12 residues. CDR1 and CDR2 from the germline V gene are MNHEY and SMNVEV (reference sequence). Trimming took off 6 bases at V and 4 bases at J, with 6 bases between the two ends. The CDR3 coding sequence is TGTGCCAGCAGCGGGATCACCGGGGAGCTGTTTTTT. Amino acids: CASSGITGELFF.

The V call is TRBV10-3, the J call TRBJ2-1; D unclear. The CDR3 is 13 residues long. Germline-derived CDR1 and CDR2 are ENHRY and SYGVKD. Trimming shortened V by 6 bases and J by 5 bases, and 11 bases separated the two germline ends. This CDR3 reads CAIRLPVNNEQFF. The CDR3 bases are TGTGCCATCAGACTCCCGGTAAACAATGAGCAGTTCTTC.

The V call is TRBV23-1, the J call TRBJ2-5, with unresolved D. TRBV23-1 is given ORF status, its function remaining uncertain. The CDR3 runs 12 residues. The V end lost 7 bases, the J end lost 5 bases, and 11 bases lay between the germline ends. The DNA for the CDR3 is TGCGCCAGCACCAATTTACGTGAGACCCAGTACTTC. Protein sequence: CASTNLRETQYF.

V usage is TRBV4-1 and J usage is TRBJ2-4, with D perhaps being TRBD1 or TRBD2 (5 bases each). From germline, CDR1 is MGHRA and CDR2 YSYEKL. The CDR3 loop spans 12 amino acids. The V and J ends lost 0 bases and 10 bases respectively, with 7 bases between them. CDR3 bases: TGCGCCAGCAGCCAAGAGGGACGGATTCAGTACTTC. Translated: CASSQEGRIQYF.

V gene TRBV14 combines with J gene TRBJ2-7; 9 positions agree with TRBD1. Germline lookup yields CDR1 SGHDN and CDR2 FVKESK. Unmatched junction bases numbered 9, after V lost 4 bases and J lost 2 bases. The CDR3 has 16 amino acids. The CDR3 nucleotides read TGTGCCAGCAGCCCACGGACAGGGGCGATAGCCTACGAGCAGTACTTC. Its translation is CASSPRTGAIAYEQYF.

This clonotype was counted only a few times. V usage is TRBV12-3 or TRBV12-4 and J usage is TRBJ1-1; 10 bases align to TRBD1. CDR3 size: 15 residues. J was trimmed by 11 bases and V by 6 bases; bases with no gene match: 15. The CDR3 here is CASRGTDRGLGGAFF. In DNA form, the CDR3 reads TGTGCCAGCAGGGGCACCGACAGGGGGCTCGGAGGTGCTTTCTTT.